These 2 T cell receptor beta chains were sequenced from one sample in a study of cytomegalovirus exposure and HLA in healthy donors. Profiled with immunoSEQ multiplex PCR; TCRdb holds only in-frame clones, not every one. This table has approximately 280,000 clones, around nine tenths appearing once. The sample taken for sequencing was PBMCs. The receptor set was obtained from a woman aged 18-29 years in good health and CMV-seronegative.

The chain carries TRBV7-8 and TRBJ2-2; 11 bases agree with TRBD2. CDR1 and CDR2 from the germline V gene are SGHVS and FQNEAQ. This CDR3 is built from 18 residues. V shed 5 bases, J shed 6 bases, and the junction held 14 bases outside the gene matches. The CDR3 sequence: CASSPLGSGRVLAGELFF. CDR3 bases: TGTGCCAGCAGCCCGCTGGGTAGCGGGAGGGTGCTGGCCGGGGAGCTGTTTTTT.

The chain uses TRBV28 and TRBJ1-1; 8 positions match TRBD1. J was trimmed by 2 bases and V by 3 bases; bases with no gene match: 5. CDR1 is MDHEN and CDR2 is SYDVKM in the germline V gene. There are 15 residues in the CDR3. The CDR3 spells CASSLWTGLNTEAFF. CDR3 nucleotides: TGTGCCAGCAGTTTGTGGACAGGGCTTAACACTGAAGCTTTCTTT.